This paragraph reports one TCR beta chain. Its cognate antigen is unknown. At least 5.5 micrograms of total RNA were extracted per sample. The CDR3 sequence is 15 residues long. CDR1 is LGHDT, CDR2 YNNKEL, per germline (reference sequence). The record originates from a study of blood T cells in healthy people across ages. General study findings and limits: PBMCs that were unsorted prevented a conclusive naive versus antigen-experienced comparison. The donors' CMV status was not determined, possibly confounding changes in expanded clonotypes.

Primed by a sample-barcoded 5' primer and a J-beta primer mix, a second PCR proceeded for roughly 6 to 12 cycles. Unique molecular identifiers of 12 random nucleotides labeled each cDNA. One entry per CDR3 protein, called by TCRdb with MiXCR from the 5' RACE reads. The sample lists over 700,000 distinct CDR3 sequences; about 55% were seen once. The chain combines TRBV3-1 with TRBJ2-4, with TRBD2 matching over 14 bases. The better agreement between TRBJ2-7 and the DNA end casts doubt on the J call. What was sequenced was blood. The source is a man older than 75 in good health. CDR3 in DNA: TGTGCCAGTAGCGTTGGGACTAGCGGGGGTTACGAGCAGTACTTC. The encoded protein is CASSVGTSGGYEQYF.